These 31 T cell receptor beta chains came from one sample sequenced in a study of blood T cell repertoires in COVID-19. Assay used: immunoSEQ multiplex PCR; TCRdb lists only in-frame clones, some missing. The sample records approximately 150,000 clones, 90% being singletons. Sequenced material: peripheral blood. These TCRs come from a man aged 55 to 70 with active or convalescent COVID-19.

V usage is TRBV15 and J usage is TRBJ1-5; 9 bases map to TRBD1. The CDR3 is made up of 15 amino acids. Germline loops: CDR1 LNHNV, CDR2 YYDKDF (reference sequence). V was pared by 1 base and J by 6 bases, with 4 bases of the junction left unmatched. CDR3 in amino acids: CATSRGTGDGQPQHF. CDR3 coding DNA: TGTGCCACCAGCAGAGGGACAGGGGATGGTCAGCCCCAGCATTTT.

The CDR3: CATSDSRQASNTGELFF. The CDR3 region has the DNA TGTGCCACCAGTGATTCGCGACAGGCCTCGAACACCGGGGAGCTGTTTTTT. This rearrangement joins TRBV24-1 to TRBJ2-2, with TRBD1 as a possible D gene (6 bases). The CDR3 is 17 amino acids. Germline V gives CDR1 KGHDR, CDR2 SFDVKD. V was clipped by 2 bases and J by 0 bases, with 12 bases between them.

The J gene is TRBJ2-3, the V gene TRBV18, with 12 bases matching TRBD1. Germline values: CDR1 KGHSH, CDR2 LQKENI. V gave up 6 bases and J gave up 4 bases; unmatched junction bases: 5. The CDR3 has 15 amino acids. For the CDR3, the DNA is TGTGCCAGCTCGGCCGGGACAGGGGGCGCAGATACGCAGTATTTT. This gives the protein CASSAGTGGADTQYF.

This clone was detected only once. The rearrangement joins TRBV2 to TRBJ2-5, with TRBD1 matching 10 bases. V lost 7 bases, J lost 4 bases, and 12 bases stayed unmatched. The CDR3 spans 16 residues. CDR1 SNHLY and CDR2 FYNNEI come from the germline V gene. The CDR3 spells CASMWDRGRFAETQYF. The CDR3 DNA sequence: TGTGCCAGCATGTGGGACAGGGGAAGATTCGCAGAGACCCAGTACTTC.

In DNA form, the CDR3 reads TGTGCCAGCAGCTTAGCAGGGTACGAGCAGTACTTC. As protein: CASSLAGYEQYF. The chain employs TRBV11-2 and TRBJ2-7, with TRBD1 as a possible D gene (5 bases). This CDR3 has 12 residues. The ends were cut back, 1 base at V and 4 bases at J, with 5 bases in the middle. The germline gives CDR1 SGHAT, CDR2 FQNNGV.

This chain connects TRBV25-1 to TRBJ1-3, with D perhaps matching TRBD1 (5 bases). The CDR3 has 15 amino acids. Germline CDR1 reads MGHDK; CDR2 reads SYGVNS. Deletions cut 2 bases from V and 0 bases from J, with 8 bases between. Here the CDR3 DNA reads TGTGCCAGCAGTGAACCAGGGTCCTCTGGAAACACCATATATTTT. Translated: CASSEPGSSGNTIYF.

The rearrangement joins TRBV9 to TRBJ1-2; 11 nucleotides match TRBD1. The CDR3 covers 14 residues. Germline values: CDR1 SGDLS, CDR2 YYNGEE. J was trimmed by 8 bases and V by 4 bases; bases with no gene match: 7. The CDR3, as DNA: TGTGCCAGCAGCCTAGGACAGGGGGCGCGGGGCTACACCTTC. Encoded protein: CASSLGQGARGYTF.

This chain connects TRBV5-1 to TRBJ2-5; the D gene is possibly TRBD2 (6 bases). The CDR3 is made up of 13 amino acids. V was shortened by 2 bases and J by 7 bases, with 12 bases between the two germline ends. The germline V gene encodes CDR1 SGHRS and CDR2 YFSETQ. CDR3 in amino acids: CASSLVSRGTQYF. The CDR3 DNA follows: TGCGCCAGCAGCTTAGTATCGCGGGGGACCCAGTACTTC.

CDR3 in amino acids: CASSPLGQTSSGNTIYF. The CDR3, as DNA: TGTGCCAGCTCACCACTGGGACAGACCTCCTCTGGAAACACCATATATTTT. The rearrangement joins TRBV18 to TRBJ1-3, with TRBD1 identical over 7 bases. Germline CDR1 and CDR2: KGHSH and LQKENI. The V gene end was trimmed by 1 base and the J gene end by 0 bases; junction bases not matched to a gene: 6. CDR3 size: 17 residues.

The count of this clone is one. Here the CDR3 DNA reads TGTGCAAGTCGCCCACACGGGACAGGGTGTACTAATGAAAAACTGTTTTTT. Translating it yields CASRPHGTGCTNEKLFF. V is TRBV12-2 and J is TRBJ1-4; the table's D call TRBD1 went unverified against the DNA. TRBV12-2 is described as a pseudogene. The CDR3 has 17 amino acids.

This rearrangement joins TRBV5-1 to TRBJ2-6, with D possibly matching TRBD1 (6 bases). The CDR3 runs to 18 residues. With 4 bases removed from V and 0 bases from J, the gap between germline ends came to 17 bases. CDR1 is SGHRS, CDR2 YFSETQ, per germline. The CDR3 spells CASSPLRGIASGANVLTF. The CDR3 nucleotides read TGCGCCAGCAGCCCCCTTAGGGGGATCGCCTCTGGGGCCAACGTCCTGACTTTC.

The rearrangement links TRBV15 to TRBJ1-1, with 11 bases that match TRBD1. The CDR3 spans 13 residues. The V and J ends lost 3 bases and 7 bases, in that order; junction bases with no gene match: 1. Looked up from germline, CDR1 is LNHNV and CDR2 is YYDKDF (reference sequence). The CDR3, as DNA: TGTGCCACCAGCAGGGACAGGGGGCATGAAGCTTTCTTT. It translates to CATSRDRGHEAFF.

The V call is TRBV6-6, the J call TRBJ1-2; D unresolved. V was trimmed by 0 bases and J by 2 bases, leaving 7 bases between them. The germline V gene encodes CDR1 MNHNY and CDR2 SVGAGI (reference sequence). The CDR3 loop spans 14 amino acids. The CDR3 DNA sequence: TGTGCCAGCAGTTACTCGGCAGCGAACTATGGCTACACCTTC. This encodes CASSYSAANYGYTF.

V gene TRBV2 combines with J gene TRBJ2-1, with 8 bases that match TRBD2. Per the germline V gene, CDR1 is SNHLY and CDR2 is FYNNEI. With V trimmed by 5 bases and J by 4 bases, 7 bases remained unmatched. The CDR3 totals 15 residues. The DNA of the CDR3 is TGTGCCAGCAGTCAATATAGCGGGGTGTACAATGAGCAGTTCTTC. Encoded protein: CASSQYSGVYNEQFF.

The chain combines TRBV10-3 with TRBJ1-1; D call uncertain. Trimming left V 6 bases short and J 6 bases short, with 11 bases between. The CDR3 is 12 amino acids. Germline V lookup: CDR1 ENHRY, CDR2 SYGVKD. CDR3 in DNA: TGTGCCATCAGCAGCAACAGAGCTGAAGCTTTCTTT. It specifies CAISSNRAEAFF.

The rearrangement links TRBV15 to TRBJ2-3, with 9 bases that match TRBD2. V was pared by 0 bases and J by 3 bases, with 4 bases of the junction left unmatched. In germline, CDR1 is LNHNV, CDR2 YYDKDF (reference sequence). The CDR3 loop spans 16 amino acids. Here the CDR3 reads CATSRDPSGKTDTQYF. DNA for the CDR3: TGTGCCACCAGCAGAGATCCTAGCGGGAAGACAGATACGCAGTATTTT.

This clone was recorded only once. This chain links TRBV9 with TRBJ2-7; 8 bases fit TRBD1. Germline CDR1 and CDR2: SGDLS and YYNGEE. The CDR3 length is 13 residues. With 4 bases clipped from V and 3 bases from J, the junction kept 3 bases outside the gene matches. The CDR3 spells CASSSTGGYEQYF. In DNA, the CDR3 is TGTGCCAGCAGCTCTACAGGGGGCTACGAGCAGTACTTC.

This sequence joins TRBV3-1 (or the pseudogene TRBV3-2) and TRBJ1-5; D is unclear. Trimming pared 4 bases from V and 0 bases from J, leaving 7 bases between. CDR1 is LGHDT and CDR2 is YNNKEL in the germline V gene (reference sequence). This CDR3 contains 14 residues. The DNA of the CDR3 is TGTGCCAGCAGCCTACAGTATAGCAATCAGCCCCAGCATTTT. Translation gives CASSLQYSNQPQHF.

The CDR3: CASSYSGGRETEKLFF. The CDR3 region has the DNA TGTGCCAGCAGTTACTCGGGGGGGCGCGAGACCGAAAAACTGTTTTTT. The V and J genes are TRBV6-6 and TRBJ1-4; perhaps TRBD1 as D (6 bases). V was shortened by 0 bases and J by 8 bases, with 16 bases between the two germline ends. Germline values: CDR1 MNHNY, CDR2 SVGAGI (reference sequence). The CDR3 runs to 16 residues.

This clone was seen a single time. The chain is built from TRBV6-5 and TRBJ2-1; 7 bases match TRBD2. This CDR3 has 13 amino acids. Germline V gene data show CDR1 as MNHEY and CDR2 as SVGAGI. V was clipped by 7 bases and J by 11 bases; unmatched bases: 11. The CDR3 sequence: CASINTGGGKQFF. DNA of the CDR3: TGTGCCAGCATCAACACAGGCGGGGGTAAGCAGTTCTTC.

CDR3 protein: CASSLSGTGLEKLFF. CDR3 coding DNA: TGTGCCAGCAGCTTGTCCGGGACAGGGTTAGAAAAACTGTTTTTT. V gene TRBV7-9 combines with J gene TRBJ1-4, with 9 positions matching TRBD1. Germline CDR1 reads SEHNR; CDR2 reads FQNEAQ (reference sequence). J gave up 8 bases and V 3 bases, and 7 bases lay outside the gene matches. This CDR3 region has 15 residues.

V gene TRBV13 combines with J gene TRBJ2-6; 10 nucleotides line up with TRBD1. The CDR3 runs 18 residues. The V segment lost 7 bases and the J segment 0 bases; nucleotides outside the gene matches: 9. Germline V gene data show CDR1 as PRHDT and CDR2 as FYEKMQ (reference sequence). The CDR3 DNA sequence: TGTGCCAGCACCAACCCTTGGACAGGGGGCTCTGGGGCCAACGTCCTGACTTTC. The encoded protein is CASTNPWTGGSGANVLTF.

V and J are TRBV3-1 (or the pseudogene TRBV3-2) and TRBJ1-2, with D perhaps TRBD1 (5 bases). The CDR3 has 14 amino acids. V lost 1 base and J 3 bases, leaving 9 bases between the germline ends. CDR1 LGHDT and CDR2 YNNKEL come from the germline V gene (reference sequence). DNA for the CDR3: TGTGCCAGCAGCCAAGGACAGAAGGACTATGGCTACACCTTC. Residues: CASSQGQKDYGYTF.

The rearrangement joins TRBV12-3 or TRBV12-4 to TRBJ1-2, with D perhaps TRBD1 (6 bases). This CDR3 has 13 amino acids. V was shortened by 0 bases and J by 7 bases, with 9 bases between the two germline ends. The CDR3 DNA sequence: TGTGCCAGCAGTTTAGCGGGGGCAAGTGGCTACACCTTC. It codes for CASSLAGASGYTF.

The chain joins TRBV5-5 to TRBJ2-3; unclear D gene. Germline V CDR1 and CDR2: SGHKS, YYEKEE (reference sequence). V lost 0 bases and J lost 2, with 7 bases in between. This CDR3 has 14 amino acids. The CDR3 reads CASSLDQSTDTQYF. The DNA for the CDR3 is TGTGCCAGCAGCTTGGATCAGTCCACAGATACGCAGTATTTT.

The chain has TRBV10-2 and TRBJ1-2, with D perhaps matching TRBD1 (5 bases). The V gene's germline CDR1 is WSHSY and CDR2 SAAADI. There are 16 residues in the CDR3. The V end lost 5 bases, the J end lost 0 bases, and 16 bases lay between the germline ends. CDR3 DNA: TGCGCCAGCAGTCCGGACACCCTACAAGCTAACTATGGCTACACCTTC. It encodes CASSPDTLQANYGYTF.

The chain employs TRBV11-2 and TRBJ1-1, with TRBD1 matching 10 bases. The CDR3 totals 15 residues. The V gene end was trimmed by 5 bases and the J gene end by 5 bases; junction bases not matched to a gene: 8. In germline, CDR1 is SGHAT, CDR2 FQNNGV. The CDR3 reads CASSTPDRGWTEAFF. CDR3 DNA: TGTGCCAGCAGCACCCCGGACAGGGGGTGGACTGAAGCTTTCTTT.

The CDR3 nucleotides are TGTGCCAGCAGCCGGGACAGGGGGCAATCGGTGCAGTACTTC. It is translated as CASSRDRGQSVQYF. This chain connects TRBV5-8 to TRBJ2-7; 12 nucleotides line up with TRBD1. The ends lost 4 bases at V and 9 bases at J; junction bases unmatched: 8. The germline V gene encodes CDR1 SGHTS and CDR2 YDEGEE. The CDR3 length is 14 residues.

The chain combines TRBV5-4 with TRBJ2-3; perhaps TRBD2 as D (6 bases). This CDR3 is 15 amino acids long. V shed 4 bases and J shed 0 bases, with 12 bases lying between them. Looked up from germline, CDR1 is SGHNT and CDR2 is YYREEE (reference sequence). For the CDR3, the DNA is TGTGCCAGCAGCGACGGTGGGACTAGCACAGATACGCAGTATTTT. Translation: CASSDGGTSTDTQYF.

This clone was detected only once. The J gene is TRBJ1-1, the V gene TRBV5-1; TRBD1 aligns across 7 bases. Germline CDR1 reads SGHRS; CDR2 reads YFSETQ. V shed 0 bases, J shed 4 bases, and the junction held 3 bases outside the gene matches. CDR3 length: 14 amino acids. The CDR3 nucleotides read TGCGCCAGCAGCTTGGAGGGGGCGCCCACTGAAGCTTTCTTT. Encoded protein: CASSLEGAPTEAFF.

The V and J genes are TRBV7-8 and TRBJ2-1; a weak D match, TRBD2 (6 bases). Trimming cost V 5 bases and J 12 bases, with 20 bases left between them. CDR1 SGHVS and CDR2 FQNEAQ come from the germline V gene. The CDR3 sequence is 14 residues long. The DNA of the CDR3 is TGTGCCAGCAGCCCCCAACGGCTGCTCGGGGGGCAGTTCTTC. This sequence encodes CASSPQRLLGGQFF.